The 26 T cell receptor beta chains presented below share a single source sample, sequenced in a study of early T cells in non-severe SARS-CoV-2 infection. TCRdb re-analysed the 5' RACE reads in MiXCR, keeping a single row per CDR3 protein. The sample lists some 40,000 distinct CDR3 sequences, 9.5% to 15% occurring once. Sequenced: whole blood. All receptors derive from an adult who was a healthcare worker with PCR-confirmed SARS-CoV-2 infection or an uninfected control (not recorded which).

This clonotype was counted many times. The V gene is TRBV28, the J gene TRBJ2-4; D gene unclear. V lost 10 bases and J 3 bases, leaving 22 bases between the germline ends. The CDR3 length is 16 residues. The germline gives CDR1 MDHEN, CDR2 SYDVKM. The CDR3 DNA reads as TGTGCCACCCTTGCTACCAGGCAGTTGGTCAAAAACATTCAGTACTTC. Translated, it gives CATLATRQLVKNIQYF.

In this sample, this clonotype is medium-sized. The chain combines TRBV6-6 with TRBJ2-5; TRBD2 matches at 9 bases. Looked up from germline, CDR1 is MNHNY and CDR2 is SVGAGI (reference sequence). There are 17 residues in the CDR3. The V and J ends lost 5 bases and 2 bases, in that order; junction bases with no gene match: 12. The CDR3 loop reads CASSPPLSGRSQETQYF. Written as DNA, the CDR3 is TGTGCCAGCAGTCCCCCCCTAAGCGGGAGGTCGCAAGAGACCCAGTACTTC.

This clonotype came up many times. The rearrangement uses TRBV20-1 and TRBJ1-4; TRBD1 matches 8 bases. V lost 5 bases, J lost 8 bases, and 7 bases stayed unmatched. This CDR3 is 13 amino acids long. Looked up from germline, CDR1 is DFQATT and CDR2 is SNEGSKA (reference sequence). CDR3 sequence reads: CSASQGAREKLFF. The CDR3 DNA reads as TGCAGTGCTTCGCAGGGGGCCCGGGAAAAACTGTTTTTT.

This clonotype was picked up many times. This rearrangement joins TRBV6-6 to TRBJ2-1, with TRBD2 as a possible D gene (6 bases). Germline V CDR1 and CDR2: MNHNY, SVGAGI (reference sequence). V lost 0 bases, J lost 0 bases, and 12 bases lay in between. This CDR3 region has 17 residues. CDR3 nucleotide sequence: TGTGCCAGCAGTTACTCGTTTAGCGGAAGCTCCTACAATGAGCAGTTCTTC. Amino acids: CASSYSFSGSSYNEQFF.

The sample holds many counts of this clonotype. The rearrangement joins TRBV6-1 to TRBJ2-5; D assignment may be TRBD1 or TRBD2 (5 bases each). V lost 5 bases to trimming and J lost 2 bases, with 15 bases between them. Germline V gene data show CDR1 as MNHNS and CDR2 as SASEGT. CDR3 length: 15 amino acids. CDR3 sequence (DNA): TGTGCCAGCAGTTTGGGGCAGGGAGAGCAAGAGACCCAGTACTTC. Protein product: CASSLGQGEQETQYF.

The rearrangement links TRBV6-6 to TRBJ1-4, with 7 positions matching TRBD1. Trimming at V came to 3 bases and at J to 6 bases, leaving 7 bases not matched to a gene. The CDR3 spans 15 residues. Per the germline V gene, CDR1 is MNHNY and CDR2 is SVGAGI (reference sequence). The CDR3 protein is CASSYSTGFDEKLFF. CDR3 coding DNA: TGTGCCAGCAGTTATTCGACAGGGTTTGATGAAAAACTGTTTTTT.

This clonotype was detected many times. The CDR3 here is CASTSGKETQYF. The CDR3 DNA is TGTGCCAGCACTTCGGGGAAAGAGACCCAGTACTTC. The chain combines TRBV7-9 with TRBJ2-5; TRBD2 might be the D (5 bases). CDR1 and CDR2 (germline): SEHNR, FQNEAQ (reference sequence). V shed 7 bases and J shed 3 bases, with 9 bases lying between them. The CDR3 runs to 12 residues. The full variable domain, with the rest looked up from reference TRBV7-9 and TRBJ2-5, is DTGVSQNPRHKITKRGQNVTFRCDPISEHNRLYWYRQTLGQGPEFLTYFQNEAQLEKSRLLSDRFSAERPKGSFSTLEIQRTEQGDSAMYLCASTSGKETQYFGPGTRLLVL.

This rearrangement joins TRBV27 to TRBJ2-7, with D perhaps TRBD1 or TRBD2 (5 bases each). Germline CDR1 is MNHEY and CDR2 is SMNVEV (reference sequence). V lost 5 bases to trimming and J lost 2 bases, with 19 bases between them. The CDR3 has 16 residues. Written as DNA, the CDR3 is TGTGCCAGCAGTACGAAGGGACCCCCCGACACCTACGAGCAGTACTTC. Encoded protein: CASSTKGPPDTYEQYF.

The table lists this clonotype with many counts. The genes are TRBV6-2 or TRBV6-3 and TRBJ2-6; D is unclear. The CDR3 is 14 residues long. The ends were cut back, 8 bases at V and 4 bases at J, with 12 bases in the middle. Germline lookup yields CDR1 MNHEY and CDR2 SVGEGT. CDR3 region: CASGINLGANVLTF. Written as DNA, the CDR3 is TGTGCCAGCGGGATAAATTTGGGGGCCAACGTCCTGACTTTC.

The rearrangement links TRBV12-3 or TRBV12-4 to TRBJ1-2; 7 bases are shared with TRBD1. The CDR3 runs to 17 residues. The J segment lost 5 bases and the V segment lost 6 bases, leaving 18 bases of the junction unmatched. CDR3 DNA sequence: TGTGCCAGCAGACCACGCAATACAAATACAGGGGAGTATGGCTACACCTTC. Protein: CASRPRNTNTGEYGYTF.

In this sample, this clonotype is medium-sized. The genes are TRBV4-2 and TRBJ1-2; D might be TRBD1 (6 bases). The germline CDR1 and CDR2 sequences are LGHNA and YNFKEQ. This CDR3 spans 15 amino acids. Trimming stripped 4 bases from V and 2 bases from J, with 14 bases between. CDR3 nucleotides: TGTGCCAGCAGCCCAAGCGCGACAGGCAACTATGGCTACACCTTC. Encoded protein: CASSPSATGNYGYTF.

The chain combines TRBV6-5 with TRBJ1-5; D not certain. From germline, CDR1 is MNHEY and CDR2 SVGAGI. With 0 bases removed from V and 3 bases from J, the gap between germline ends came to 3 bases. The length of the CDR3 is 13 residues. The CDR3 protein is CASSYSLNQPQHF. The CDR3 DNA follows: TGTGCCAGCAGTTACTCCCTCAATCAGCCCCAGCATTTT.

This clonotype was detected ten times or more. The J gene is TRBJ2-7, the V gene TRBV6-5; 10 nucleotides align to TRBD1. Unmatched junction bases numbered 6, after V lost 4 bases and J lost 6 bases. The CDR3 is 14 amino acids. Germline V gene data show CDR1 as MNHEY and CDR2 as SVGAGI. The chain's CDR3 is CASSWGDRGGEQYF. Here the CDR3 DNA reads TGTGCCAGCAGTTGGGGGGACAGGGGCGGCGAGCAGTACTTC.

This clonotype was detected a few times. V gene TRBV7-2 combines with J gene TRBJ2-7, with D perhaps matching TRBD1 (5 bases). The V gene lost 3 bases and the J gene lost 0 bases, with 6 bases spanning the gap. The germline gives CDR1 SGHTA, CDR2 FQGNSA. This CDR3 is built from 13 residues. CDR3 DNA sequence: TGTGCCAGCAGCTTCAGGGCCTCCTACGAGCAGTACTTC. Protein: CASSFRASYEQYF. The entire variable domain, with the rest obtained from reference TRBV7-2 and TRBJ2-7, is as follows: GAGVSQSPSNKVTEKGKDVELRCDPISGHTALYWYRQSLGQGLEFLIYFQGNSAPDKSGLPSDRFSAERTGGSVSTLTIQRTQQEDSAVYLCASSFRASYEQYFGPGTRLTVT.

The CDR3 sequence is CASSLNSEQYF. The CDR3 DNA is TGTGCCAGCAGCTTAAACAGCGAGCAGTACTTC. This chain links TRBV7-9 with TRBJ2-7; the D is unclear. The CDR3 is 11 amino acids. The V end lost 2 bases, the J end lost 6 bases, and 5 bases lay between the germline ends. Germline V gives CDR1 SEHNR, CDR2 FQNEAQ (reference sequence). Combining the CDR3 with reference TRBV7-9 and TRBJ2-7 gives the whole variable domain DTGVSQNPRHKITKRGQNVTFRCDPISEHNRLYWYRQTLGQGPEFLTYFQNEAQLEKSRLLSDRFSAERPKGSFSTLEIQRTEQGDSAMYLCASSLNSEQYFGPGTRLTVT.

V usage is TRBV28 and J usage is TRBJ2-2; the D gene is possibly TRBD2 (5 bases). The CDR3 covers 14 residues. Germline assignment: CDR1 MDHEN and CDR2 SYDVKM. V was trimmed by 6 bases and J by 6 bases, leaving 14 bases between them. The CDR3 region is CASSIGSLAGELFF. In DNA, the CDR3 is TGTGCCAGCAGCATTGGGAGTTTGGCCGGGGAGCTGTTTTTT.

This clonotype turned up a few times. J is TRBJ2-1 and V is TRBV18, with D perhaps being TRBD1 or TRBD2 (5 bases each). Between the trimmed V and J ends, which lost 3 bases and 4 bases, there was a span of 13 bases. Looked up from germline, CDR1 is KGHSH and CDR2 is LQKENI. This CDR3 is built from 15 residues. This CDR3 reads CASSPQLGAYNEQFF. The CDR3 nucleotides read TGTGCCAGCTCACCTCAGCTCGGGGCGTACAATGAGCAGTTCTTC.

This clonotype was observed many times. As DNA, the CDR3 is TGTGCCAGCAGCTTAGCGGTCTGGGGACGGGACACAGATACGCAGTATTTT. This codes for CASSLAVWGRDTDTQYF. The chain has TRBV11-2 and TRBJ2-3; D is perhaps TRBD1 or TRBD2 (5 bases each). The V end lost 1 base, the J end lost 2 bases, and 16 bases lay between the germline ends. From germline, CDR1 is SGHAT and CDR2 FQNNGV. The CDR3 consists of 17 residues.

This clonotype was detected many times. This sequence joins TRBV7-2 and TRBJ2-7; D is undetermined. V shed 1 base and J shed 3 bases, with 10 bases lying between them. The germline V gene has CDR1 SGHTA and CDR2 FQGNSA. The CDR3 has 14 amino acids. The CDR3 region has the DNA TGTGCCAGCAGCTTAGATGGCAGGAACTACGAGCAGTACTTC. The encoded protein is CASSLDGRNYEQYF. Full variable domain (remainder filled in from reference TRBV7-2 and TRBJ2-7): GAGVSQSPSNKVTEKGKDVELRCDPISGHTALYWYRQSLGQGLEFLIYFQGNSAPDKSGLPSDRFSAERTGGSVSTLTIQRTQQEDSAVYLCASSLDGRNYEQYFGPGTRLTVT.

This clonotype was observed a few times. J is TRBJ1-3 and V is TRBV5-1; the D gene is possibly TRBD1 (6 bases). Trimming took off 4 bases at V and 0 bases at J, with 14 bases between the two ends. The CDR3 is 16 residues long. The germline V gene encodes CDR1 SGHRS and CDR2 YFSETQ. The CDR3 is CASSLTGKTSGNTIYF. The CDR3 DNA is TGCGCCAGCAGCCTAACAGGGAAAACCTCTGGAAACACCATATATTTT.

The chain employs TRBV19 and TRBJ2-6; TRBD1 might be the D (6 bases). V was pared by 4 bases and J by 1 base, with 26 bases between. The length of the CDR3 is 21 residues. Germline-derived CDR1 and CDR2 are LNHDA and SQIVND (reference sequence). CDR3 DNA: TGTGCCAGTAGTACATACAGGGAGATAACGCCCAATTTATCTGGGGCCAACGTCCTGACTTTC. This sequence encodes CASSTYREITPNLSGANVLTF.

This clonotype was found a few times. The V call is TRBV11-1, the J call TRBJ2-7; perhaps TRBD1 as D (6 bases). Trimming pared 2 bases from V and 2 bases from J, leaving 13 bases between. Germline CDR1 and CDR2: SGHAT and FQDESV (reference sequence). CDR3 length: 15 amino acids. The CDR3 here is CASSLTGLIAYEQYF. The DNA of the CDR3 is TGTGCCAGCAGCTTAACAGGGTTAATCGCCTACGAGCAGTACTTC.

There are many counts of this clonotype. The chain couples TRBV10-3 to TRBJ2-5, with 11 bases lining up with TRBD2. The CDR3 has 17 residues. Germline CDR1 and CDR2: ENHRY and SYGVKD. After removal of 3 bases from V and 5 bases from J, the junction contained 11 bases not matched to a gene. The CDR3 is CAISDPGTSGIWETQYF. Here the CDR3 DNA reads TGTGCCATCAGTGATCCCGGGACTAGCGGAATATGGGAGACCCAGTACTTC.

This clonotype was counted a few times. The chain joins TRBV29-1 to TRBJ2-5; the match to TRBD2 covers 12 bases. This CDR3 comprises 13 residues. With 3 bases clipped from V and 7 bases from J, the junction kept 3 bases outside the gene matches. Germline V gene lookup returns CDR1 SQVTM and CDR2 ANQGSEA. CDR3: CSVETSGSGTQYF. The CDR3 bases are TGCAGCGTTGAGACTAGCGGGAGCGGGACCCAGTACTTC. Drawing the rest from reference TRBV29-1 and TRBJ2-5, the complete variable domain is SAVISQKPSRDICQRGTSLTIQCQVDSQVTMMFWYRQQPGQSLTLIATANQGSEATYESGFVIDKFPISRPNLTFSTLTVSNMSPEDSSIYLCSVETSGSGTQYFGPGTRLLVL.

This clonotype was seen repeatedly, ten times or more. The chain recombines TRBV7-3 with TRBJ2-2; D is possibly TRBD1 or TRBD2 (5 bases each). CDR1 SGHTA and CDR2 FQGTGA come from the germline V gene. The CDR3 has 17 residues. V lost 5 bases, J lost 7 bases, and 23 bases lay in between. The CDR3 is CASSPPEGSMLYGELFF. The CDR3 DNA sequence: TGTGCCAGCAGCCCCCCAGAGGGGTCGATGCTTTACGGGGAGCTGTTTTTT. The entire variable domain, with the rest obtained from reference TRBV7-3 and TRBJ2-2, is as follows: GAGVSQTPSNKVTEKGKYVELRCDPISGHTALYWYRQSLGQGPEFLIYFQGTGAADDSGLPNDRFFAVRPEGSVSTLKIQRTERGDSAVYLCASSPPEGSMLYGELFFGEGSRLTVL.

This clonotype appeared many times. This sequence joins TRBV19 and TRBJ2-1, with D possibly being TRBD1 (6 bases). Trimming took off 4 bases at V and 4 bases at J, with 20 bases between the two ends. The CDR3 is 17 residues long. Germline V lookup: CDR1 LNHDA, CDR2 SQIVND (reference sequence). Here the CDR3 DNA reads TGTGCCAGTAGTAATGGCAGGGGCTCCGAAATATACAATGAGCAGTTCTTC. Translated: CASSNGRGSEIYNEQFF.